The 17 T cell receptor beta chains listed next were all sequenced from one sample in a study of blood T cells in healthy people across ages. A sample-barcoded 5' primer and a J-beta primer mix were used in a second PCR of about 7 to 12 cycles. In TCRdb, the 5' RACE reads were re-called with MiXCR into one record per CDR3 protein. The repertoire holds 650,000 to 950,000 distinct CDR3 sequences, with under 45% as singletons. Sequenced input: blood. The receptor set was obtained from a man between 60 and 75 years old in good health.

V gene TRBV4-1 combines with J gene TRBJ1-3; D gene uncertain. CDR1 MGHRA and CDR2 YSYEKL come from the germline V gene. Trimming removed 5 bases at V and 4 bases at J, with 9 bases between. The CDR3 spans 13 residues. CDR3 amino acids: CASSYDRGNTIYF. The CDR3 region has the DNA TGCGCCAGCAGCTATGACCGAGGAAACACCATATATTTT.

Of note for this clonotype: A junction boundary mismatches the germline segment, possibly from a read error. The genes are TRBV7-9 and TRBJ1-4, with D unclear. Germline-derived CDR1 and CDR2 are SEHNR and FQNEAQ (reference sequence). This CDR3 is 14 amino acids long. DNA for the CDR3: TGTGCCAGCAGTTTAGCGGGATCTAATGAAAGACTGTTTTTT. This encodes CASSLAGSNERLFF.

V is TRBV20-1 and J is TRBJ1-6; 8 bases map to TRBD1. V was clipped by 0 bases and J by 5 bases; unmatched bases: 12. The CDR3 covers 18 residues. CDR1 DFQATT and CDR2 SNEGSKA come from the germline V gene (reference sequence). CDR3 sequence (DNA): TGCAGTGCTAGAGATCGGGGTCAGGGGGCAATGGATAATTCACCCCTCCACTTT. This sequence encodes CSARDRGQGAMDNSPLHF.

The chain is built from TRBV10-3 and TRBJ1-6; D is unresolved. The V and J ends lost 8 bases and 7 bases respectively, with 12 bases between them. Germline CDR1 is ENHRY and CDR2 is SYGVKD. CDR3 length equals 13 residues. The CDR3 DNA reads TGTGCCATCTCGAGGGATCGAAATTCACCCCTCCACTTT. Protein: CAISRDRNSPLHF.

Details on this clonotype: Relative to the germline gene, one junction end is altered; a read error may explain this. The V call is TRBV6-2 or TRBV6-3, the J call TRBJ2-4; 13 bases fit TRBD2. The CDR3 length is 14 residues. Germline V gene lookup returns CDR1 MNHEY and CDR2 SVGEGT. CDR3 in amino acids: CASRGLAGSAIQYF. Written as DNA, the CDR3 is TGCGCCAGCAGGGGACTAGCGGGGTCCGCGATTCAGTACTTC.

J is TRBJ2-7 and V is TRBV19; 11 bases match TRBD2. This CDR3 contains 15 residues. With 4 bases clipped from V and 2 bases from J, the junction kept 4 bases outside the gene matches. CDR1 LNHDA and CDR2 SQIVND come from the germline V gene (reference sequence). CDR3 bases: TGTGCCAGTAGTAAACTAGCGGGGGAGACCTACGAGCAGTACTTC. The encoded protein is CASSKLAGETYEQYF. The variable domain in full, with the rest retrieved from reference TRBV19 and TRBJ2-7, is DGGITQSPKYLFRKEGQNVTLSCEQNLNHDAMYWYRQDPGQGLRLIYYSQIVNDFQKGDIAEGYSVSREKKESFPLTVTSAQKNPTAFYLCASSKLAGETYEQYFGPGTRLTVT.

The chain carries TRBV30 and TRBJ2-3; D is perhaps TRBD1 (6 bases). Looked up from germline, CDR1 is GTSNPN and CDR2 is SVGIG (reference sequence). V shed 0 bases and J shed 3 bases, with 10 bases lying between them. The CDR3 consists of 14 residues. CDR3 sequence reads: CAWSVLGATDTQYF. For the CDR3, the DNA is TGTGCCTGGAGTGTACTGGGGGCGACAGATACGCAGTATTTT.

This chain joins TRBV5-1 and TRBJ2-7, with a tentative D call TRBD1 (6 bases). Germline lookup yields CDR1 SGHRS and CDR2 YFSETQ. The length of the CDR3 is 11 residues. V lost 5 bases and J 8 bases, leaving 11 bases between the germline ends. CDR3 protein: CASRQGYKQYF. CDR3 nucleotides: TGCGCCAGCAGACAGGGTTACAAGCAGTACTTC.

V and J are TRBV5-1 and TRBJ2-2; a weak D match, TRBD1 (6 bases). This CDR3 is built from 15 residues. V gave up 4 bases and J gave up 4 bases, with 14 bases separating them. Germline V gene lookup returns CDR1 SGHRS and CDR2 YFSETQ. The CDR3 nucleotides read TGCGCCAGCAGCAGACAAACAGGGACCACCGGGGAGCTGTTTTTT. Residues: CASSRQTGTTGELFF.

The V and J genes are TRBV29-1 and TRBJ2-3; TRBD1 aligns across 10 bases. CDR1 SQVTM and CDR2 ANQGSEA come from the germline V gene. This CDR3 is built from 14 residues. Germline trimming cut 7 bases from V and 3 bases from J; bases unmatched to any gene: 7. The CDR3 reads CSGRQGARTDTQYF. The DNA of the CDR3 is TGCAGCGGCCGACAGGGGGCGCGTACAGATACGCAGTATTTT.

The V call is TRBV27, the J call TRBJ2-7; D perhaps matches TRBD1 (5 bases). Germline V gene data show CDR1 as MNHEY and CDR2 as SMNVEV (reference sequence). CDR3 size: 15 residues. The V end lost 4 bases, the J end lost 4 bases, and 17 bases lay between the germline ends. The CDR3 protein is CASSSLQGVKYEQYF. The CDR3 bases are TGTGCCAGCAGTTCGCTCCAGGGTGTTAAGTACGAGCAGTACTTC.

The chain links TRBV5-1 to TRBJ1-2; D ambiguous. Germline-derived CDR1 and CDR2 are SGHRS and YFSETQ. The V end was cut by 0 bases, the J end by 4 bases, with 13 bases between. The CDR3 runs to 15 residues. The CDR3 is CASSLAPGESYGYTF. The CDR3 coding sequence is TGCGCCAGCAGCTTGGCCCCAGGCGAGTCCTATGGCTACACCTTC.

This clonotype was recorded a few times. The J gene is TRBJ2-1, the V gene TRBV6-1, with D possibly matching TRBD2 (6 bases). The germline V gene encodes CDR1 MNHNS and CDR2 SASEGT. V lost 4 bases and J 6 bases, leaving 13 bases between the germline ends. This CDR3 has 14 amino acids. This chain's CDR3 is CASSAGTHINEQFF. The CDR3 nucleotides read TGTGCCAGCAGTGCCGGGACTCATATCAATGAGCAGTTCTTC.

This clonotype has a handful of counts. The J gene is TRBJ1-2, the V gene TRBV12-3 or TRBV12-4, with D unclear. Trimming took 7 bases from V and 3 from J, leaving 15 bases between them. The CDR3 consists of 14 residues. The CDR3 loop reads CASTSFPGDYGYTF. CDR3 coding DNA: TGTGCCAGCACCTCGTTTCCTGGGGACTATGGCTACACCTTC.

The V call is TRBV9, the J call TRBJ2-3; 9 positions match TRBD2. Germline loops: CDR1 SGDLS, CDR2 YYNGEE. This CDR3 has 17 residues. The junction had 13 bases not matched to a gene; V was cut back by 5 bases and J by 3 bases. The CDR3 coding sequence is TGTGCCAGCAGTAAATCGGGCGGGGGGGTGCTGACAGATACGCAGTATTTT. Translating it yields CASSKSGGGVLTDTQYF. The full variable domain, its missing parts supplied by reference TRBV9 and TRBJ2-3, is DSGVTQTPKHLITATGQRVTLRCSPRSGDLSVYWYQQSLDQGLQFLIQYYNGEERAKGNILERFSAQQFPDLHSELNLSSLELGDSALYFCASSKSGGGVLTDTQYFGPGTRLTVL.

In DNA, the CDR3 is TGCAGTGCTAGAGATCTTTTGGCAGGGAAGAAGGCCCAGTACTTC. Its protein is CSARDLLAGKKAQYF. The rearrangement links TRBV20-1 to TRBJ2-5, with D possibly TRBD1 on 5 matching bases. CDR3 length: 15 residues. In germline, CDR1 is DFQATT, CDR2 SNEGSKA (reference sequence). V gave up 0 bases and J gave up 9 bases, with 20 bases separating them.

The chain recombines TRBV7-9 with TRBJ1-2, with D possibly matching TRBD1 (5 bases). This CDR3 region has 18 residues. The germline gives CDR1 SEHNR, CDR2 FQNEAQ (reference sequence). With 1 base removed from V and 4 bases from J, the gap between germline ends came to 22 bases. The CDR3 nucleotides read TGTGCCAGCAGCTTAGGCCCAGGGCAGGACCCAGTTTTCTATGGCTACACCTTC. Translation: CASSLGPGQDPVFYGYTF.